This TCR beta chain was captured in a study of T cell responses to AZD1222 COVID-19 vaccine. Study-wide results and limits: Of spike-specific TCRs, nearly half reportedly target regions left unmutated in variants. Only a handful of people who got AZD1222 tested seropositive at baseline.

The ends were cut back, 0 bases at V and 2 bases at J, with 7 bases in the middle. The CDR3 contains 13 residues. The germline V gene has CDR1 GTSNPN and CDR2 SVGIG (reference sequence). With regard to this clone: What it binds is unknown.

This table comes from immunoSEQ multiplex PCR, and its TCRdb copy is limited to in-frame clones, with some not included. Among under 120,000 clones listed, roughly nine tenths were seen once. The sequencing used peripheral blood, collected on day 0 of AZD1222 vaccination. The receptor was derived from an adult in good health. This chain connects TRBV30 to TRBJ1-1, with D unresolved. In DNA, the CDR3 is TGTGCCTGGAGTGTTCAGGCAAACACTGAAGCTTTCTTT. Translation: CAWSVQANTEAFF. Based on the CDR3 plus reference TRBV30 and TRBJ1-1, the full variable domain is SQTIHQWPATLVQPVGSPLSLECTVEGTSNPNLYWYRQAAGRGLQLLFYSVGIGQISSEVPQNLSASRPQDRQFILSSKKLLLSDSGFYLCAWSVQANTEAFFGQGTRLTVV.